This T cell receptor beta chain was captured by sequencing in a study of blood T cell repertoires in COVID-19. Study in general: COVID-19 samples collected from the United States, Italy and Spain covered acute and convalescent phases.

Sequencing was performed with immunoSEQ multiplex PCR; in TCRdb, only in-frame clones are kept and a portion is missing. The sample consists of about 140,000 clones, around four fifths of them appearing once. In germline, CDR1 is SGHRS, CDR2 YFSETQ. With 7 bases removed from V and 0 bases from J, the gap between germline ends came to 13 bases. The CDR3 loop spans 14 amino acids. The sample was PBMCs or T cells enriched from blood (not recorded which). The rearrangement links TRBV5-1 to TRBJ1-2; tentative D call: TRBD1 (6 bases). The clonotype originates from a woman between 35 and 50 years old who had recovered from COVID-19. CDR3 residues: CASGLTGTNYGYTF. The CDR3 DNA reads TGCGCCAGCGGTTTAACAGGGACTAACTATGGCTACACCTTC.